The 9 T cell receptor beta chains given below trace back to one sample, sequenced in a study of cytomegalovirus exposure and HLA in healthy donors (TCRdb year 2017). Libraries came from the immunoSEQ multiplex PCR assay. A mixture of 60 forward primers for TCR Vbeta segments and 13 reverse primers for TCR Jbeta segments was used in the multiplex PCR. What TCRdb holds here is the immuneACCESS table cut down to in-frame rearrangements. Part of the clones is not present; checked against another copy, under half of the missing clones reflect an unresolved V gene, and the others are unexplained. This sample's table lists 85,000 to 110,000 clones. The top ten constitute 3.5% of the sample. The sequencing input was PBMCs. The receptors were gathered from a man between 35 and 55 years old in good health and CMV-seronegative.

The V call is TRBV21-1, the J call TRBJ1-1; TRBD1 is the table's D call and was not checked against the DNA. TRBV21-1 is shown as a pseudogene. The CDR3 length is 18 residues. The CDR3 DNA reads TGTGCCAGCAGCAAAGTTCGAGACAGGGGGCCTCAGAACACTGAAGCTTTCTTT. It specifies CASSKVRDRGPQNTEAFF.

The V call is TRBV29-1, the J call TRBJ1-5; tentative D call: TRBD1 (5 bases). Germline CDR1 reads SQVTM; CDR2 reads ANQGSEA. V was trimmed by 7 bases and J by 2 bases, leaving 12 bases between them. The CDR3 runs to 13 residues. CDR3 sequence: CSAGGGGNQPQHF. The CDR3 bases are TGCAGCGCCGGCGGGGGAGGCAATCAGCCCCAGCATTTT.

The chain employs TRBV9 and TRBJ2-2; 11 nucleotides line up with TRBD1. This CDR3 is 16 amino acids long. Germline V gives CDR1 SGDLS, CDR2 YYNGEE. Trimming at V came to 7 bases and at J to 5 bases, leaving 10 bases not matched to a gene. CDR3 region: CASGRGQGGNTGELFF. CDR3 coding DNA: TGTGCCAGCGGTAGGGGACAGGGGGGTAATACCGGGGAGCTGTTTTTT. The entire variable domain, with the rest obtained from reference TRBV9 and TRBJ2-2, is as follows: DSGVTQTPKHLITATGQRVTLRCSPRSGDLSVYWYQQSLDQGLQFLIQYYNGEERAKGNILERFSAQQFPDLHSELNLSSLELGDSALYFCASGRGQGGNTGELFFGEGSRLTVL.

V is TRBV10-2 and J is TRBJ2-1; 14 bases are a match to TRBD2. The CDR3 spans 15 residues. The junction had 9 bases not matched to a gene; V was cut back by 10 bases and J by 7 bases. CDR1 and CDR2 (germline): WSHSY, SAAADI. CDR3 sequence (DNA): TGCGCCACCAGGGGGACTAGCGGGAGTGCGAATGAGCAGTTCTTC. Its translation: CATRGTSGSANEQFF.

The chain couples TRBV27 to TRBJ1-5; 8 nucleotides match TRBD1. Trimming cost V 6 bases and J 2 bases; bases outside gene matches: 12. The CDR3 loop spans 17 amino acids. Germline values: CDR1 MNHEY, CDR2 SMNVEV (reference sequence). The CDR3 sequence is CASRPARTGRGNQPQHF. The CDR3 DNA sequence: TGTGCCAGCAGACCCGCCAGGACAGGGAGGGGCAATCAGCCCCAGCATTTT.

V gene TRBV9 combines with J gene TRBJ2-3, with a possible D match to TRBD1 (5 bases). V lost 0 bases to trimming and J lost 4 bases, with 9 bases between them. The CDR3 is made up of 14 amino acids. Per germline, CDR1 SGDLS and CDR2 YYNGEE. DNA of the CDR3: TGTGCCAGCAGCGTAGGGACAAATGCAGATACGCAGTATTTT. Residues: CASSVGTNADTQYF.

This chain joins TRBV10-1 and TRBJ2-3, with TRBD2 as a possible D gene (5 bases). Trimming cost V 8 bases and J 4 bases, with 13 bases left between them. The V gene's germline CDR1 is WNHNN and CDR2 SYGVQD (reference sequence). The CDR3 has 13 amino acids. Written as DNA, the CDR3 is TGCGCCAGCGGACTCCAAGGCGCAGATACGCAGTATTTT. Encoded protein: CASGLQGADTQYF.

The chain couples TRBV11-2 to TRBJ1-3, with 7 bases fitting TRBD1. CDR1 is SGHAT, CDR2 FQNNGV, per germline. This CDR3 comprises 15 residues. The ends lost 4 bases at V and 0 bases at J; junction bases unmatched: 3. The CDR3 bases are TGTGCCAGCAGCTCATACAGGGGCTCTGGAAACACCATATATTTT. Its protein is CASSSYRGSGNTIYF. Based on the CDR3 plus reference TRBV11-2 and TRBJ1-3, the full variable domain is EAGVAQSPRYKIIEKRQSVAFWCNPISGHATLYWYQQILGQGPKLLIQFQNNGVVDDSQLPKDRFSAERLKGVDSTLKIQPAKLEDSAVYLCASSSYRGSGNTIYFGEGSWLTVV.

The chain carries TRBV28 and TRBJ1-5; 8 bases are a match to TRBD1. CDR3 length: 15 amino acids. V was pared by 5 bases and J by 5 bases, with 8 bases of the junction left unmatched. Germline CDR1 and CDR2: MDHEN and SYDVKM. In DNA, the CDR3 is TGTGCCAGCAGTATCCCGGACAGGGTTTATCAGCCCCAGCATTTT. This gives the protein CASSIPDRVYQPQHF.